The rows below give T cell receptor beta chains drawn from one sample of a study of cytomegalovirus exposure and HLA in healthy donors. Assay used: immunoSEQ multiplex PCR; TCRdb lists only in-frame clones, some missing. The sample has under 200,000 clones, 73% seen once; the top ten hold 1.8%. The specimen was PBMCs. These receptors originate from a woman aged 30 to 39 in good health and CMV-seronegative. CDR3s leave out the opening cysteine and the closing phenylalanine or tryptophan.

V gene	J gene	CDR3 protein
TRBV5-6	TRBJ1-2	ASSSGDSYGYT
TRBV2	TRBJ1-2	ASSGHIANYGYT
TRBV10-3	TRBJ2-7	AIRTTASYEQY
TRBV5-5	TRBJ1-1	ASSLYYNRQTVNTEAF
TRBV7-9	TRBJ1-2	ASSFPGGNYGYT
TRBV5-1	TRBJ2-1	ASSFAGGSYNEQF
TRBV5-1	TRBJ1-3	ASSRSTGSSGNTIY
TRBV29-1	TRBJ2-4	SVEGSRGVAKNIQY
TRBV28	TRBJ1-4	ASGLSATNEKLF
TRBV5-4	TRBJ2-7	ASSPRLAGGREQY
TRBV30	TRBJ2-3	AWSASGKVTDTQY
TRBV6-1	TRBJ2-7	ASSDINSYEQY
TRBV18	TRBJ2-1	ASSPASSRSSYNEQF
TRBV7-6	TRBJ2-1	ASSSAPGVEQF
TRBV28	TRBJ2-7	ASSPGGASYEQY
TRBV19	TRBJ2-7	ASSISWRGDYEQY
TRBV30	TRBJ2-5	AWAGRETQY
TRBV5-1	TRBJ2-1	ASNREGSTDNEQF
TRBV7-9	TRBJ2-1	ASSLDLAGAYNEQF
TRBV5-1	TRBJ2-1	ASSLEGLAGDNEQF
TRBV5-1	TRBJ1-2	ASSDPGGGHGYT
TRBV29-1	TRBJ1-2	SVVGTPDAGGYT
TRBV9	TRBJ1-5	ASSAGQGSQPQH
TRBV5-1	TRBJ2-1	ASSLMTGEQF
TRBV9	TRBJ2-3	ASSVQGGGTDTQY
TRBV9	TRBJ1-2	ASSRQGASYGYT
TRBV30	-	AWSRGQGTYEQY
TRBV5-4	TRBJ2-4	ASSFLQGKNIQY
TRBV5-1	TRBJ2-3	ASSFNTGGASDTQY
TRBV18	TRBJ2-7	ASSGGAWSRGSYEQY
TRBV5-5	TRBJ2-7	ASSHTSRQGASYEQY
TRBV30	TRBJ2-7	AWSVRCEQY
TRBV4-1	TRBJ1-6	ASSQEITGGNSPLH
TRBV5-1	TRBJ1-4	ASSVTGNEKLF
TRBV19	TRBJ2-1	ATKEGLNEQF
TRBV10-3	TRBJ1-5	AISGREPGYQPQH
TRBV14	TRBJ2-7	ASSYLRTSYEQY
TRBV5-4	TRBJ1-2	ASSSDLSYGYT
TRBV7-3	TRBJ2-5	ASSLAPAISAGKRETQY